This T cell receptor beta chain was captured in a study of CD8 T cells in ankylosing spondylitis. The sample holds a few counts of this clonotype. MiXCR, applied by TCRdb to the 5' RACE reads, yields one record per CDR3 protein. The repertoire holds almost 250,000 distinct CDR3 sequences, with about 30% as singletons. The source of this sequence is a male donor with ankylosing spondylitis or in good health (not recorded which). The sequencing input was blood, either unsorted or a sorted T cell fraction (not recorded which).

The CDR3 reads CASSEMDRVEQYF. Written as DNA, the CDR3 is TGTGCCAGCAGTGAGATGGACAGGGTCGAGCAGTACTTC. This chain uses TRBV28 with TRBJ2-7; 8 bases line up with TRBD1. The V gene end was trimmed by 5 bases and the J gene end by 6 bases; junction bases not matched to a gene: 6. Germline CDR1 and CDR2: MDHEN and SYDVKM. The CDR3 covers 13 residues.